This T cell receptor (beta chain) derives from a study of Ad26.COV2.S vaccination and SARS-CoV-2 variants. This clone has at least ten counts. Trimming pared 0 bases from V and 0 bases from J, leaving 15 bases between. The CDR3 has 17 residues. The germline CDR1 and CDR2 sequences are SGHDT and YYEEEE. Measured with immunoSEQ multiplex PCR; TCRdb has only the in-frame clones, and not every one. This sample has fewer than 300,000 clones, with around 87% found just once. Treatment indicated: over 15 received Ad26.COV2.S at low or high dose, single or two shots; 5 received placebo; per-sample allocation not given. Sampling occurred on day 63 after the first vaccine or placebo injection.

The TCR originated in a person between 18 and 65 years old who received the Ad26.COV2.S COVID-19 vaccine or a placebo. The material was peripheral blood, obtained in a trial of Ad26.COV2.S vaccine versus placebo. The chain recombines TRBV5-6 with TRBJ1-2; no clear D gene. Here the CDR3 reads CASSLDDVQAPNYGYTF. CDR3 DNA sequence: TGTGCCAGCAGCTTGGATGACGTGCAGGCTCCTAACTATGGCTACACCTTC.